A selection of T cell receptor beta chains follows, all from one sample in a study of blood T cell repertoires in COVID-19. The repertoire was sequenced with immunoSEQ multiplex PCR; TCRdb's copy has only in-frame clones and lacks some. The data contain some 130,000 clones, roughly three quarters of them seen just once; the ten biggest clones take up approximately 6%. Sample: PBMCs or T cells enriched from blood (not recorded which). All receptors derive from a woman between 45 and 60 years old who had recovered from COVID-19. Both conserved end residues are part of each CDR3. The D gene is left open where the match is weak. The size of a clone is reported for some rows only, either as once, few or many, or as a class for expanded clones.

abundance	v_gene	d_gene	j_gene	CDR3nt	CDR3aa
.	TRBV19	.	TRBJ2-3	TGTGCCAGTAGTGGTGCAGCAGATACGCAGTATTTT	CASSGAADTQYF
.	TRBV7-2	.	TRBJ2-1	TGTGCCAGCAGCTTAGTAACGGCGGGGGAGCAGTTCTTC	CASSLVTAGEQFF
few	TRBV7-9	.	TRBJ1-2	TGTGCCAGCAGCGTACAACGTGGCTACACCTTC	CASSVQRGYTF
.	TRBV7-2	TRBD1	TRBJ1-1	TGTGCCAGTCCCAAAGGAACAGGGGTCTCGTATACTGAAGCTTTCTTT	CASPKGTGVSYTEAFF
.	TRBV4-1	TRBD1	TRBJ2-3	TGCGCCAGCAGCCCAAGAGACAGGGCTAGCACAGATACGCAGTATTTT	CASSPRDRASTDTQYF
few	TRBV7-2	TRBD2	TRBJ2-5	TGTGCCAGCAGCTTAGGGGGCGCGGGGGATGAGACCCAGTACTTC	CASSLGGAGDETQYF
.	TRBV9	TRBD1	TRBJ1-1	TGTGCCACCGGACAGGGGGCTGGAAACACTGAAGCTTTCTTT	CATGQGAGNTEAFF
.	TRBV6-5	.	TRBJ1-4	TGTGCCAGCAGGTTCAGGGGTGGTGAAAAACTGTTTTTT	CASRFRGGEKLFF
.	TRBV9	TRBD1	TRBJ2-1	TGTGCCAGCAGCGTAACCACCGGGACAGGATACAATGAGCAGTTCTTC	CASSVTTGTGYNEQFF
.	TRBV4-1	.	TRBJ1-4	TGCGCCAGCAGCCTTGAAGGGGGGGCAACTAATGAAAAACTGTTTTTT	CASSLEGGATNEKLFF
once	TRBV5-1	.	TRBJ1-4	TGCGCCAGCAGCGACACCCTTGCAACTAATGAAAAACTGTTTTTT	CASSDTLATNEKLFF
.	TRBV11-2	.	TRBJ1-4	TGTGCCAGCAGCCCAGTAGGCACCTTGGGCGCAACTAATGAAAAACTGTTTTTT	CASSPVGTLGATNEKLFF
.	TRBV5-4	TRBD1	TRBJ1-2	TGTGCCAGCAGCTTCCAGACAGGGATATATGGCTACACCTTC	CASSFQTGIYGYTF
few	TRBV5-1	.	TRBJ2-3	TGCGCCAGCAGCTTGAGCGCGGTCACAGATACGCAGTATTTT	CASSLSAVTDTQYF
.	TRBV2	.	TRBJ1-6	TGTGCCAGCAGCCCAAATAATTCACCCCTCCACTTT	CASSPNNSPLHF
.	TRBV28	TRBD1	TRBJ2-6	TGTGCCAGCAGTCCGCCCGGGACAGGGAGGGATGGGGCCAACGTCCTGACTTTC	CASSPPGTGRDGANVLTF
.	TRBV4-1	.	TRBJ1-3	TGCGCCAGCAGCCATGCTATGGGCAGGGCGAAAGGAAACACCATATATTTT	CASSHAMGRAKGNTIYF
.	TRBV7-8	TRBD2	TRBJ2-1	TGTGCCAGCAGACATCAGCGGGGGGGATACAATGAGCAGTTCTTC	CASRHQRGGYNEQFF
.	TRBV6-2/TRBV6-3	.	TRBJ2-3	TGTGCCAGCAGTTACGTGGGGCCCGGAGATACGCAGTATTTT	CASSYVGPGDTQYF
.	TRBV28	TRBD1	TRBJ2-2	TGTGCCATTCCGGGACAGGGATTATACGGGGAGCTGTTTTTT	CAIPGQGLYGELFF
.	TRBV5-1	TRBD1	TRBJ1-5	TGCGCCAGCAGCGCAGGGACAGCAAATCAGCCCCAGCATTTT	CASSAGTANQPQHF
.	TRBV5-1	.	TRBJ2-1	TGCGCCAGCAGCTCCAGCGGGCTACTCTACAATGAGCAGTTCTTC	CASSSSGLLYNEQFF
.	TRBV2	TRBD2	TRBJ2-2	TGTGCCAGCAGGGGACTAGCGGGGGGGCTTGGCGGGGAGCTGTTTTTT	CASRGLAGGLGGELFF
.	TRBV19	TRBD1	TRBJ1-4	TGTGCCAGTAGTATCCGGACAGGCCTTTGGGCTAATGAAAAACTGTTTTTT	CASSIRTGLWANEKLFF
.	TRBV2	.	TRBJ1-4	TGTGCCAGCAGTGCTCGTCTGGGCGTCGAAGAAAAACTGTTTTTT	CASSARLGVEEKLFF
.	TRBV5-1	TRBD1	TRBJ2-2	TGCGCCAGCAGCTCCTCCCCGGGACAGGGGAGCACCGGGGAGCTGTTTTTT	CASSSSPGQGSTGELFF
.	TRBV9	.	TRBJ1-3	TGTGCCAGCAGCGCCGCGGGTCCTGGAAACACCATATATTTT	CASSAAGPGNTIYF
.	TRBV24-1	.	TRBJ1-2	TGTGCCACCAGTGATTTTTCAGCTAACTATGGCTACACCTTC	CATSDFSANYGYTF
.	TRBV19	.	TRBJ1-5	TGTGCCAGTAGTCCTACCAGGTCATTGTATACCAATCAGCCCCAGCATTTT	CASSPTRSLYTNQPQHF
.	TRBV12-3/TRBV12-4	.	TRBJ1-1	TGTGCCAGCAGTTTCGCACAGCCTTTCTTT	CASSFAQPFF
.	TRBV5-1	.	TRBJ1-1	TGCGCCAGCAGCGTTCCCTCCGGGGGGCCTGAAGCTTTCTTT	CASSVPSGGPEAFF
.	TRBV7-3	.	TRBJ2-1	TGTGCCAGCAGCCCCCGGCGGAGCTCCTACAATGAGCAGTTCTTC	CASSPRRSSYNEQFF
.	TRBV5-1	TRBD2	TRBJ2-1	TGCGCCAGCAGCTTGGAACTAGCGGGCTACAATGAGCAGTTCTTC	CASSLELAGYNEQFF
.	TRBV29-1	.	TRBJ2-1	TGCAGCGTCCCAGAATCCCCCGGGACAACCTCCTACAATGAGCAGTTCTTC	CSVPESPGTTSYNEQFF
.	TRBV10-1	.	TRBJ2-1	TGCGCCAGCAGCCCCTCAGGCGCGGGCAATGAGCAGTTCTTC	CASSPSGAGNEQFF
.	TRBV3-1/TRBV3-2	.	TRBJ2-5	TGTGCCAGCAAGGACGGACTCGAAGAGACCCAGTACTTC	CASKDGLEETQYF
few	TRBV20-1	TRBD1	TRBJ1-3	TGCAGTGCTAATGACAGGGTTGGAAACACCATATATTTT	CSANDRVGNTIYF
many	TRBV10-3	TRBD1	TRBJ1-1	TGTGCCAACCAACCAGACAGGGGATCGGACACTGAAGCTTTCTTT	CANQPDRGSDTEAFF
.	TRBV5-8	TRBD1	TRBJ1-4	TGTGCCAGCACCAGGGGGAATGAAAAACTGTTTTTT	CASTRGNEKLFF
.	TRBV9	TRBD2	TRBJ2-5	TGTGCCAGGGTGGGAGCGGGGGGACAAGAGACCCAGTACTTC	CARVGAGGQETQYF
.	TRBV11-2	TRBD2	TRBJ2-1	TGTGCCAGCAGCTTCGTCCAGCGGGGATACAATGAGCAGTTCTTC	CASSFVQRGYNEQFF
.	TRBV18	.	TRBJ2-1	TGTGCCAGCTCGGGAGGACTTGTGGCTGGCTACAATGAGCAGTTCTTC	CASSGGLVAGYNEQFF
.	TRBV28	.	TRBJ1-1	TGTGCCAGCGTCTACAGATTTAACACTGAAGCTTTCTTT	CASVYRFNTEAFF
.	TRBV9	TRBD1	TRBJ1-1	TGTGCCAGCAGCGTAGCGGGACAGGGGGTCCCAAGGTTCTTT	CASSVAGQGVPRFF
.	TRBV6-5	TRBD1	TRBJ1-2	TGTGCCAGCAGTTACTCCTTCGGGACAGGGTTTGGCTACACCTTC	CASSYSFGTGFGYTF
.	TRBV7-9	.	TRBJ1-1	TGTGCCAACAGCTTGATACAGGGAAACACTGAAGCTTTCTTT	CANSLIQGNTEAFF
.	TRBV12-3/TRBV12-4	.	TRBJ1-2	TGTGCCAGCAGTACAGGGATACACTATGGCTACACCTTC	CASSTGIHYGYTF
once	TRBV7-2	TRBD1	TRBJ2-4	TGTGCCAGCAGCCCCGACAGGGGTACGAGTAACATTCAGTACTTC	CASSPDRGTSNIQYF
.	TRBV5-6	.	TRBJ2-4	TGTGCCAGCAGCTTTGGTGCGTCTGCCAACATTCAGTACTTC	CASSFGASANIQYF
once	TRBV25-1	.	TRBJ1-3	TGTGCCAGCAGTGAATTAGGTCAGGGGTCTGGAAACACCATATATTTT	CASSELGQGSGNTIYF
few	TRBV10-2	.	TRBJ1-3	TGCGCCAGCAGGGACGGGAGCTCTGGAAACACCATATATTTT	CASRDGSSGNTIYF
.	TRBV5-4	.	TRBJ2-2	TGTGCCAGCAGCTTGCCCGGGGGTGGAACCGGGGAGCTGTTTTTT	CASSLPGGGTGELFF
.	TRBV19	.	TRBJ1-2	TGTGCCAGTAGTTCAGAAGGACACAGATCTAACTATGGCTACACCTTC	CASSSEGHRSNYGYTF